The rows below give T cell receptor beta chains drawn from one sample of a study of OX40 agonist ivuxolimab in advanced cancers. Using immunoSEQ multiplex PCR, the repertoire was profiled, and TCRdb retains in-frame clones only, with some absent. The data contain around 63,000 clones, 86% of them singletons. The sample consisted of CD4+ or CD8+ T cells sorted from blood, taken in a trial of the OX40 agonist ivuxolimab. The receptors shown here come from an adult with an advanced solid tumor such as melanoma, head and neck, liver or kidney cancer. CDR3s include the opening cysteine and the closing phenylalanine or tryptophan. D genes are given only for firm matches. Clone size appears in some rows only: once, few, many, or a class for an expanded clone.

CDR3aa	CDR3nt	v_gene	abundance	j_gene	d_gene
CASSQGTAVSDTQYF	TGTGCTAGCAGCCAGGGGACCGCTGTATCTGATACGCAGTATTTT	TRBV7-7	NA	TRBJ2-3	NA
CASSLPPAGIPLEQYF	TGTGCTAGCAGCTTACCTCCAGCAGGGATTCCCCTAGAGCAGTACTTC	TRBV7-7	NA	TRBJ2-7	NA
CASTSQRTNYGYTF	TGTGCCAGCACCTCACAAAGGACAAACTATGGCTACACCTTC	TRBV6-5	NA	TRBJ1-2	NA
CASSYPPDISYEQYF	TGCGCCAGCAGCTACCCCCCGGACATCTCCTACGAGCAGTACTTC	TRBV10-1	few	TRBJ2-7	NA
CASSLGVGDPPKPLHF	TGTGCCAGCAGCTTAGGGGTGGGGGACCCCCCTAAACCCCTCCACTTT	TRBV7-2	NA	TRBJ1-6	NA
CSVESGYEQYF	TGCAGCGTTGAAAGCGGCTACGAGCAGTACTTC	TRBV29-1	NA	TRBJ2-7	NA
CASSLAGTGFDEQFF	TGTGCCAGCAGCTTAGCAGGGACAGGGTTCGATGAGCAGTTCTTC	TRBV7-9	NA	TRBJ2-1	TRBD1
CASSGGLSYEQYF	TGCGCCAGCAGTGGGGGCTTGTCCTACGAGCAGTACTTC	TRBV5-1	NA	TRBJ2-7	NA
CASSRGGLGNQPQHF	TGTGCCAGTAGTCGAGGGGGTTTGGGCAATCAGCCCCAGCATTTT	TRBV19	few	TRBJ1-5	NA
CASSLDQGNTEAFF	TGTGCCAGCAGCCTAGATCAGGGAAACACTGAAGCTTTCTTT	TRBV7-6	NA	TRBJ1-1	NA
CASTGQGQETQYF	TGTGCCAGCACGGGACAGGGCCAAGAGACCCAGTACTTC	TRBV2	NA	TRBJ2-5	TRBD1
CSAGSSSNTEAFF	TGCAGCGCCGGTTCCAGTTCCAACACTGAAGCTTTCTTT	TRBV29-1	NA	TRBJ1-1	NA
CASSYSGVTDTQYF	TGTGCCAGCAGCTACTCCGGGGTCACAGATACGCAGTATTTT	TRBV7-2	NA	TRBJ2-3	NA
CASISPSGDRGNTEAFF	TGCGCCAGCATATCCCCCTCTGGGGACAGGGGAAACACTGAAGCTTTCTTT	TRBV10-1	NA	TRBJ1-1	TRBD1
CAWSGGSGTGELFF	TGTGCCTGGAGTGGCGGGAGCGGAACCGGGGAGCTGTTTTTT	TRBV30	NA	TRBJ2-2	TRBD2
CASSSHTGDYGYTF	TGTGCCAGCAGTTCTCACACAGGGGACTATGGCTACACCTTC	TRBV5-4	NA	TRBJ1-2	TRBD1
CASSQSGRAYNEQFF	TGCGCCAGCAGCCAAAGCGGGAGAGCCTACAATGAGCAGTTCTTC	TRBV5-1	once	TRBJ2-1	TRBD2
CASSRRGPLAKNIQYF	TGTGCCAGCAGCCGCAGGGGGCCCCTAGCCAAAAACATTCAGTACTTC	TRBV28	NA	TRBJ2-4	TRBD1
CASSSTSGRNNGELFF	TGTGCCAGTAGTTCGACTAGCGGGAGAAATAACGGGGAGCTGTTTTTT	TRBV19	NA	TRBJ2-2	TRBD2
CASSKLETGELFF	TGTGCCAGCAGTAAACTAGAAACCGGGGAGCTGTTTTTT	TRBV5-8	NA	TRBJ2-2	NA
CASSLGGVHNSPLHF	TGTGCCAGCAGCTTGGGCGGAGTACATAATTCACCCCTCCACTTT	TRBV5-4	NA	TRBJ1-6	NA
CASSQTSGALTDTQYF	TGTGCCAGCAGCCAGACTAGCGGAGCTCTCACAGATACGCAGTATTTT	TRBV7-8	few	TRBJ2-3	TRBD2
CATSRGGFQNSYEQYF	TGTGCCACCAGCCGCGGCGGTTTCCAGAACTCCTACGAGCAGTACTTC	TRBV15	few	TRBJ2-7	NA
CASSLIGAQDTQYF	TGCGCCAGCAGCTTAATCGGGGCTCAGGATACGCAGTATTTT	TRBV5-1	once	TRBJ2-3	NA
CTSSQRTSGKNEQFF	TGCACCAGCAGCCAAAGGACTAGCGGGAAAAATGAGCAGTTCTTC	TRBV1	NA	TRBJ2-1	NA
CASSRDEQYF	TGTGCCTCCTCGAGGGACGAGCAGTACTTC	TRBV6-1	NA	TRBJ2-7	NA